These 28 T cell receptor beta chains were all obtained from the same sample, sequenced in a study of blood T cells in healthy people across ages. A J-beta primer mix and a sample-barcoded 5' primer were used in a second PCR of about 7 to 11 cycles. MiXCR, run by TCRdb on the 5' RACE reads, gives a single entry per CDR3 protein. The sample carries some 640,000 distinct CDR3 sequences, about 30% recorded once. The sample consisted of blood. The receptors here all came from a woman of 80 years or more in good health.

This clonotype came up many times. In DNA, the CDR3 is TGCAGTGCTGTCCCCCCAGGGTACTATGGCTACACCTTC. The encoded protein is CSAVPPGYYGYTF. The V gene is TRBV20-1, the J gene TRBJ1-2, with a tentative D call TRBD1 (5 bases). This CDR3 is 13 amino acids long. Trimming removed 5 bases at V and 3 bases at J, with 13 bases between. Germline V gene data show CDR1 as DFQATT and CDR2 as SNEGSKA (reference sequence).

This clonotype has ten or more counts. The chain links TRBV28 to TRBJ2-1; a possible D gene is TRBD1 (6 bases). V was trimmed by 3 bases and J by 6 bases, leaving 12 bases between them. CDR1 and CDR2 (germline): MDHEN, SYDVKM. CDR3 size: 14 residues. DNA of the CDR3: TGTGCCAGCAGTTTGAACAGGGTCCCCAATGAGCAGTTCTTC. Residues: CASSLNRVPNEQFF.

This clonotype came up many times. J is TRBJ2-7 and V is TRBV18, with a weak D call TRBD1 (6 bases). The V gene's germline CDR1 is KGHSH and CDR2 LQKENI. The CDR3 sequence is 12 residues long. The V gene lost 8 bases and the J gene lost 4 bases, with 12 bases spanning the gap. For the CDR3, the DNA is TGTGCCAGCAGCGGAACAGGGTACGAGCAGTACTTC. Encoded protein: CASSGTGYEQYF.

This clonotype showed up just a few times. CDR3: CAWRTSGGANEQYF. The CDR3 DNA follows: TGTGCCTGGAGGACTAGCGGGGGGGCCAATGAGCAGTACTTC. The chain has TRBV30 and TRBJ2-5; 14 positions agree with TRBD2. Germline V CDR1 and CDR2: GTSNPN, SVGIG (reference sequence). The CDR3 length is 14 residues. Losses at the gene ends were 3 bases for V and 11 bases for J; bases not matched to a gene: 8.

The table lists this clonotype with many counts. The chain is built from TRBV6-2 or TRBV6-3 and TRBJ2-3; TRBD2 aligns across 8 bases. V trimming: 6 bases; J trimming: 3 bases; junction bases outside the gene matches: 17. The CDR3 has 18 amino acids. Germline V gene sequence: CDR1 MNHEY, CDR2 SVGEGT. The CDR3 coding sequence is TGTGCCAGCAGGGTACAACTCTTGACTAGCGCGGGGACAGATACGCAGTATTTT. Its translation: CASRVQLLTSAGTDTQYF.

A note on this clonotype: The junction and the germline gene differ at one end; a read error may be behind it. This chain connects TRBV7-8 to TRBJ2-1; 10 bases fit TRBD1. The germline gives CDR1 SGHVS, CDR2 FQNEAQ. There are 16 residues in the CDR3. Here the CDR3 DNA reads TGTGCCAGCAGCTCCAGGGACAGGGGAGCTTACAATGTGCAGTTCTTC. Translation: CASSSRDRGAYNVQFF.

This clonotype was detected only a few times. A read error is possible here, since a much larger clone lies one base away. The chain is built from TRBV5-4 and TRBJ2-7; D unclear. Near its end, the DNA agrees better with TRBJ2-5, so the J call may be wrong. The CDR3 totals 13 residues. CDR1 is SGHNT, CDR2 YYREEE, per germline (reference sequence). The CDR3 here is CASGLESRETQYF. The CDR3 bases are TGTGCCAGCGGCTTGGAGTCTAGAGAGACCCAGTACTTC.

Remarks on this clonotype: A much larger clone differs from this one at a single base, so this may be a read error. This CDR3 is missing its conserved last phenylalanine or tryptophan, likely due to a read error. The rearrangement uses TRBV29-1 and TRBJ1-1; no clear D gene. The germline CDR1 and CDR2 sequences are SQVTM and ANQGSEA. The CDR3 is made up of 14 amino acids. The V end was cut by 6 bases, the J end by 4 bases, with 18 bases between. CDR3 bases: TGCAGCGTACTGACAAACTCTGGAAGCACTGAAGCTTTCATT. This sequence encodes CSVLTNSGSTEAFI.

This chain joins TRBV20-1 and TRBJ2-5; D is undetermined. CDR3 length: 11 amino acids. The germline V gene has CDR1 DFQATT and CDR2 SNEGSKA (reference sequence). Trimming cost V 6 bases and J 2 bases, with 7 bases left between them. CDR3: CSAPFQETQYF. CDR3 nucleotide sequence: TGCAGTGCGCCGTTTCAAGAGACCCAGTACTTC.

This clonotype was seen a few times. The chain has TRBV5-6 and TRBJ1-3; D is unclear. The CDR3 length is 17 residues. The V and J ends lost 4 bases and 0 bases respectively, with 17 bases between them. Germline CDR1 SGHDT, CDR2 YYEEEE. The CDR3, as DNA: TGTGCCAGCAGCCCCCTGGGCCAGACGCTCTCTGGAAACACCATATATTTT. Translating it yields CASSPLGQTLSGNTIYF.

The chain combines TRBV20-1 with TRBJ1-1; 8 bases are shared with TRBD1. This CDR3 region has 13 residues. J lost 10 bases, V lost 3 bases, and 10 bases had no gene match. From germline, CDR1 is DFQATT and CDR2 SNEGSKA (reference sequence). The CDR3 DNA reads TGCAGTGCTAGTGGCAGGGGGCGCACGGCAGCTTTCTTT. Its translation: CSASGRGRTAAFF.

As concerns this clonotype: A much larger clone is a single base away; this may be a read error. This chain links TRBV7-7 with TRBJ2-5; tentative D call: TRBD1 (5 bases). Per germline, CDR1 SSHAT and CDR2 FNYEAQ (reference sequence). Trimming removed 5 bases at V and 11 bases at J, with 18 bases between. The CDR3 is 13 amino acids. The CDR3, as DNA: TGTGCCAGCAGCCGTTTTACAGGCGATGAGCAGTACTTC. Translation: CASSRFTGDEQYF.

This clonotype was observed once. This may be a read error: a much more frequent sequence differs by one nucleotide. The genes are TRBV27 and TRBJ2-7, with a weak D call TRBD2 (7 bases). Germline V gene sequence: CDR1 MNHEY, CDR2 SMNVEV (reference sequence). CDR3 length: 15 amino acids. V lost 2 bases and J lost 2, with 13 bases in between. This CDR3 is CASSLGEGGAYEQYF. CDR3 DNA: TGTGCCAGCAGTTTAGGAGAGGGGGGGGCCTACGAGCAGTACTTC.

This clonotype was picked up a small number of times. The J gene is TRBJ1-1, the V gene TRBV7-9, with 7 bases identical to TRBD1. Per the germline V gene, CDR1 is SEHNR and CDR2 is FQNEAQ (reference sequence). V trimming: 3 bases; J trimming: 4 bases; junction bases outside the gene matches: 2. This CDR3 is 13 amino acids long. CDR3 bases: TGTGCCAGCAGCTTCGACAGGGTCACTGAAGCTTTCTTT. This encodes CASSFDRVTEAFF.

This clonotype was detected only a few times. Possible read error: a much larger clone is one base away. V gene TRBV11-2 combines with J gene TRBJ2-1; D remains unclear. Germline V CDR1 and CDR2: SGHAT, FQNNGV. The CDR3 loop spans 12 amino acids. V lost 2 bases, J lost 10 bases, and 9 bases lay in between. The CDR3 DNA is TGTGCCAGCAGCTTATTGGGCGCCGAGCAGTTCTTC. Translation gives CASSLLGAEQFF.

This clonotype was recorded at least ten times. The chain couples TRBV7-9 to TRBJ2-1, with 10 nucleotides matching TRBD2. The CDR3 is 15 residues long. The ends lost 8 bases at V and 6 bases at J; junction bases unmatched: 10. Germline CDR1 SEHNR, CDR2 FQNEAQ (reference sequence). The CDR3 sequence: CASLIGTSDRNEQFF. DNA for the CDR3: TGTGCCAGCTTAATCGGGACTAGCGACCGCAATGAGCAGTTCTTC.

Many counts were recorded for this clonotype. The chain carries TRBV30 and TRBJ2-7; no clear D. V shed 1 base and J shed 4 bases, with 11 bases lying between them. This CDR3 has 13 amino acids. Germline CDR1 GTSNPN, CDR2 SVGIG (reference sequence). The CDR3 loop reads CAWSGGLVYEQYF. CDR3 bases: TGTGCCTGGAGTGGTGGGCTGGTTTACGAGCAGTACTTC. The full variable domain, with the rest looked up from reference TRBV30 and TRBJ2-7, is SQTIHQWPATLVQPVGSPLSLECTVEGTSNPNLYWYRQAAGRGLQLLFYSVGIGQISSEVPQNLSASRPQDRQFILSSKKLLLSDSGFYLCAWSGGLVYEQYFGPGTRLTVT.

The chain joins TRBV12-5 to TRBJ2-4; 11 positions match TRBD1. The assigned J gene may be wrong: the sequence end matches TRBJ2-7 better. This CDR3 comprises 14 residues. Germline loops: CDR1 LGHNT, CDR2 FRNRAP. The CDR3 nucleotides read TGTGCTAGTGGATGGGACAGGGGGTTTGGCGAGCAGTACTTC. Protein product: CASGWDRGFGEQYF.

At least ten counts were recorded for this clonotype. The V and J genes are TRBV15 and TRBJ2-3; D is possibly TRBD1 or TRBD2 (5 bases each). The CDR3 covers 14 residues. V lost 0 bases, J lost 2 bases, and 6 bases lay in between. CDR1 and CDR2 (germline): LNHNV, YYDKDF (reference sequence). CDR3 region: CATSREGPTDTQYF. In nucleotides, the CDR3 is TGTGCCACCAGCAGAGAGGGACCCACAGATACGCAGTATTTT.

This chain links TRBV7-2 with TRBJ2-6; 8 nucleotides line up with TRBD1. The CDR3 has 17 amino acids. Germline assignment: CDR1 SGHTA and CDR2 FQGNSA. V was pared by 7 bases and J by 1 base, with 9 bases of the junction left unmatched. CDR3 residues: CASTRDRGASGANVLTF. The DNA for the CDR3 is TGTGCCAGCACCCGTGACAGGGGAGCATCTGGGGCCAACGTCCTGACTTTC.

This clonotype appeared once. The junction departs from the called germline gene at one end, perhaps through a read error. The chain recombines TRBV3-1 with TRBJ2-7; TRBD2 is a possible D gene (6 bases). The assigned J gene may be wrong: the sequence end matches TRBJ2-5 better. There are 12 residues in the CDR3. The germline V gene encodes CDR1 LGHDT and CDR2 YNNKEL (reference sequence). CDR3 sequence: CACSLGGETQYF. CDR3 coding DNA: TGTGCCTGCAGCTTGGGAGGAGAGACCCAGTACTTC.

This clonotype has a count of ten or more. The chain carries TRBV6-6 and TRBJ2-7, with TRBD1 identical over 9 bases. After removal of 0 bases from V and 5 bases from J, the junction contained 5 bases not matched to a gene. The CDR3 has 15 residues. Germline lookup yields CDR1 MNHNY and CDR2 SVGAGI (reference sequence). In DNA, the CDR3 is TGTGCCAGCAGTTACTCTCCGGGACAGGGCCACGAGCAGTACTTC. Protein sequence: CASSYSPGQGHEQYF.

This clonotype was recorded a few times. One base away lies a much larger clone, so this may be a sequencing read error. The chain employs TRBV4-3 and TRBJ2-7; 8 nucleotides align to TRBD1. The CDR3 has 14 amino acids. Trimming removed 4 bases from V and 7 bases from J; junction bases left unmatched: 9. The germline gives CDR1 LGHNA, CDR2 YSLEER. The chain's CDR3 is CASSPEGQGDEQYF. The CDR3 nucleotides are TGCGCCAGCAGCCCTGAAGGACAGGGAGATGAGCAGTACTTC.

With respect to this clonotype: This may arise from a read error, as a much more abundant clone is one base away. CDR3 in amino acids: CSARDPTSGVGEQYF. The CDR3 DNA is TGCAGTGCTAGAGATCCGACTAGCGGGGTAGGAGAGCAGTACTTC. This chain connects TRBV20-1 to TRBJ2-7, with 11 nucleotides matching TRBD2. In germline, CDR1 is DFQATT, CDR2 SNEGSKA (reference sequence). The CDR3 sequence is 15 residues long. V shed 0 bases and J 7 bases; nucleotides not matched to a gene: 8.

Ten or more counts support this clonotype. The J gene is TRBJ2-1, the V gene TRBV30; D is unresolved. V shed 3 bases and J shed 5 bases, with 17 bases lying between them. Germline V lookup: CDR1 GTSNPN, CDR2 SVGIG (reference sequence). The CDR3 runs 15 residues. The CDR3 DNA reads TGTGCCTGGAGAGTTGCTGTCGGGTGGGACAATGAGCAGTTCTTC. Its protein product is CAWRVAVGWDNEQFF.

The J gene is TRBJ1-1, the V gene TRBV2, with D hard to call. Germline V gene lookup returns CDR1 SNHLY and CDR2 FYNNEI. Trimming left V 6 bases short and J 6 bases short, with 14 bases between. CDR3 length: 13 residues. CDR3 protein: CASRIDILAEAFF. CDR3 in DNA: TGTGCCAGCAGGATTGACATTCTAGCTGAAGCTTTCTTT.

Ten or more counts support this clonotype. The chain links TRBV20-1 to TRBJ2-3, with a tentative D call TRBD1 (5 bases). Germline V gene data show CDR1 as DFQATT and CDR2 as SNEGSKA (reference sequence). Trimming shortened V by 3 bases and J by 3 bases, and 16 bases separated the two germline ends. The CDR3 consists of 15 residues. The CDR3 here is CSARDETVNTDTQYF. The DNA of the CDR3 is TGCAGTGCTAGGGACGAGACAGTGAATACAGATACGCAGTATTTT.

This clonotype was seen many times. This chain uses TRBV20-1 with TRBJ2-1, with 7 bases fitting TRBD1. The CDR3 length is 14 residues. Germline loops: CDR1 DFQATT, CDR2 SNEGSKA (reference sequence). V was pared by 5 bases and J by 2 bases, with 6 bases of the junction left unmatched. CDR3 residues: CSAVHDRAYNEQFF. The CDR3 DNA reads as TGCAGTGCTGTCCATGACAGGGCCTACAATGAGCAGTTCTTC.